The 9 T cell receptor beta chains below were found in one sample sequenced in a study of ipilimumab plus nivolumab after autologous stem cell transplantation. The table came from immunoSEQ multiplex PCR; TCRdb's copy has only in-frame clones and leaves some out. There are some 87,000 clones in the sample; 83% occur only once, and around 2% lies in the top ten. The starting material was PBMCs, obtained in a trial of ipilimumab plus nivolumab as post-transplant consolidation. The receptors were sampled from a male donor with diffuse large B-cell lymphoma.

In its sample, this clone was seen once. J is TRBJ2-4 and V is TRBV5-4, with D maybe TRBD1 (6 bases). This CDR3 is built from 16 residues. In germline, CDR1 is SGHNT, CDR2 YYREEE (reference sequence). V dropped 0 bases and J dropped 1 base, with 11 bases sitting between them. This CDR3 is CASSLAGQPAKNIQYF. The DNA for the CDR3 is TGTGCCAGCAGCTTGGCAGGACAGCCGGCCAAAAACATTCAGTACTTC.

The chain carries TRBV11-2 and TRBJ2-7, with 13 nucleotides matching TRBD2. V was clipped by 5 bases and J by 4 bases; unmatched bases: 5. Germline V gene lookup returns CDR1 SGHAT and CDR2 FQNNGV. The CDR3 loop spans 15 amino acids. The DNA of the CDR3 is TGTGCCAGCAGCCAACTAGCGGGGGGGCGATACGAGCAGTACTTC. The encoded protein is CASSQLAGGRYEQYF.

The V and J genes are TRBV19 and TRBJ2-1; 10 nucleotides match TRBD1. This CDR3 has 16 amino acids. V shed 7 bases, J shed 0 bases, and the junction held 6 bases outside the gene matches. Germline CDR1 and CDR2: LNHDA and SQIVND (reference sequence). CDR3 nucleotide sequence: TGTGCCAGTACGACCCGGACAGGGGGCTCCTACAATGAGCAGTTCTTC. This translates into CASTTRTGGSYNEQFF.

The CDR3 coding sequence is TGTGCCAGCAGCGACCGACAGGGGAGCTCTGGAAACACCATATATTTT. It codes for CASSDRQGSSGNTIYF. The J gene is TRBJ1-3, the V gene TRBV9; 8 nucleotides agree with TRBD1. The CDR3 loop spans 16 amino acids. Germline CDR1 and CDR2: SGDLS and YYNGEE. With 3 bases clipped from V and 0 bases from J, the junction kept 5 bases outside the gene matches.

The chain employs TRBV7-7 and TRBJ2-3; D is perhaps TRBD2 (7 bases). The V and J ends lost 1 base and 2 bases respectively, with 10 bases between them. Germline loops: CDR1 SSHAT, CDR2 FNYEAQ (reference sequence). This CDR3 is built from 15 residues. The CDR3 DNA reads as TGTGCCAGCAGCTTAGAGGGGGGGCCCACAGATACGCAGTATTTT. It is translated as CASSLEGGPTDTQYF.

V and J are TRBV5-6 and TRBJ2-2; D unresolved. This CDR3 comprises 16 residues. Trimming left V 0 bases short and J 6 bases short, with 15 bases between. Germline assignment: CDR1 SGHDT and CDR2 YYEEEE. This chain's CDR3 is CASSLGRYWVSGELFF. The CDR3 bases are TGTGCCAGCAGCTTGGGCAGGTACTGGGTCTCCGGGGAGCTGTTTTTT. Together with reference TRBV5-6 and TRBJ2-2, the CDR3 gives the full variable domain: DAGVTQSPTHLIKTRGQQVTLRCSPKSGHDTVSWYQQALGQGPQFIFQYYEEEERQRGNFPDRFSGHQFPNYSSELNVNALLLGDSALYLCASSLGRYWVSGELFFGEGSRLTVL.

CDR3: CASGRGNDQPQHF. The CDR3 DNA reads as TGTGCCAGCGGTAGGGGGAATGATCAGCCCCAGCATTTT. V and J are TRBV7-9 and TRBJ1-5; TRBD1 is a possible D gene (6 bases). The CDR3 is 13 amino acids. V was trimmed by 8 bases and J by 5 bases, leaving 13 bases between them. CDR1 and CDR2 (germline): SEHNR, FQNEAQ (reference sequence).

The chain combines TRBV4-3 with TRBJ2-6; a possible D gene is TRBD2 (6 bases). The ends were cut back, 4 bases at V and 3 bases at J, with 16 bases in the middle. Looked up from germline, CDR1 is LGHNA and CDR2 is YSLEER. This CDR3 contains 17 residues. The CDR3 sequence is CASSPQREVSGANVLTF. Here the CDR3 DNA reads TGCGCCAGCAGCCCCCAAAGGGAGGTAAGTGGGGCCAACGTCCTGACTTTC.

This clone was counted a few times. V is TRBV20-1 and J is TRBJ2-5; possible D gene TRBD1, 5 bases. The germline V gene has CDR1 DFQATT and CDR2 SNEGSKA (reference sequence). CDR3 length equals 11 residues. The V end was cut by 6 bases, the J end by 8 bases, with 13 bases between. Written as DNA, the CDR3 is TGCAGTGCCAGGCCAGGGTCTACCCAGTACTTC. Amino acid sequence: CSARPGSTQYF.